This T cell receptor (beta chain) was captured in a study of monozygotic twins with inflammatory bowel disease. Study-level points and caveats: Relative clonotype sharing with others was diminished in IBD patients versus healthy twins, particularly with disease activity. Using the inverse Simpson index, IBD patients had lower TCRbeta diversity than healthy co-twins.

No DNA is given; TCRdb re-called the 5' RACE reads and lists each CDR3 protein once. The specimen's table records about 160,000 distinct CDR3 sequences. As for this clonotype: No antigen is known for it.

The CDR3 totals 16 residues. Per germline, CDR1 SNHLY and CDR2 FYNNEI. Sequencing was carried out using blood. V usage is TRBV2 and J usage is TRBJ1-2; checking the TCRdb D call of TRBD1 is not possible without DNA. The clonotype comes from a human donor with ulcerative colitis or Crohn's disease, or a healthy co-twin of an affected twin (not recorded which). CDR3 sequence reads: CASTVQGATLNYGYTF.